This TCR beta chain comes out of a study of cytomegalovirus exposure and HLA in healthy donors. On this clone: The antigen is not known.

Primers for the PCR totalled 60 Vbeta and 13 Jbeta. Produced via immunoSEQ multiplex PCR; TCRdb's table is partial and in-frame only. The sample shows some 87,000 clones, around four fifths of them seen only once. Germline values: CDR1 SGHDT, CDR2 YYEEEE. The V and J ends lost 1 base and 2 bases respectively, with 6 bases between them. This CDR3 is built from 13 residues. Findings and caveats of the study: As confirmed in vitro, a few CMV-associated chains were specific for CMV antigens. 87-base-pair reads could not separate some V segments, including TRBV6-2 and TRBV6-3. Association of a missense DCLRE1C variant with TCR beta V- and J-gene trimming was reported in a later analysis. Later analysis identified over 15,000 TCR beta sequences associated with HLA alleles, using a false discovery rate threshold of 0.05.

The source of this sequence is a man between 50 and 59 years old in good health and CMV-seropositive. The sequenced sample consisted of PBMCs. V and J are TRBV5-6 and TRBJ1-2; TRBD1 is a possible D gene (6 bases). The chain's CDR3 is CASSLRGNYGYTF. In nucleotides, the CDR3 is TGTGCCAGCAGCTTGAGGGGGAACTATGGCTACACCTTC.